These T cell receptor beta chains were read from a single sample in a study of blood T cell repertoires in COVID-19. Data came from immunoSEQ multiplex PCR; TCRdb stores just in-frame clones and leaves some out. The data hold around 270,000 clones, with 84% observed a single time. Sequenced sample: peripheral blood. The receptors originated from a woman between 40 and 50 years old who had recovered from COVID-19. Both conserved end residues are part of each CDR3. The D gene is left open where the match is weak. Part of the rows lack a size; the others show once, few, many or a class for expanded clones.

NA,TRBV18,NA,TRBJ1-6,CASSPQTGRESPLHF,TGTGCCAGCTCACCGCAAACAGGTCGGGAGTCACCCCTCCACTTT
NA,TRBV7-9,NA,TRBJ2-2,CASSPPGGELFF,TGTGCCAGCAGCCCTCCCGGCGGGGAGCTGTTTTTT
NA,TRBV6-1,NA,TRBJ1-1,CASSEAVSGGYTEAFF,TGTGCCAGCAGTGAAGCGGTTTCGGGGGGATACACTGAAGCTTTCTTT
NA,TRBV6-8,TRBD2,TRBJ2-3,CASSPAGGKGPGFRTDTQYF,TGTGCCAGCAGTCCCGCGGGGGGCAAGGGCCCCGGTTTCCGCACAGATACGCAGTATTTT
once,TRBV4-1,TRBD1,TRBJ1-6,CASSRGQGNSPLHF,TGCGCCAGCAGCCGAGGACAGGGTAATTCACCCCTCCACTTT
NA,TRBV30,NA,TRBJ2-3,CAWSVLPNTQYF,TGTGCCTGGAGTGTACTTCCCAATACGCAGTATTTT
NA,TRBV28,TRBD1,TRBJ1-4,CASRPDRGMQKLFF,TGTGCCAGCAGACCCGACAGGGGAATGCAAAAACTGTTTTTT
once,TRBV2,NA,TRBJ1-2,CARGGGTYGYTF,TGTGCCCGGGGAGGGGGTACCTATGGCTACACCTTC
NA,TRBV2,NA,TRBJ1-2,CASRQTSYGYTF,TGTGCCAGCAGACAGACATCCTATGGCTACACCTTC
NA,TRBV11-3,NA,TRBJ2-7,CASSLTETYEQYF,TGTGCCAGCAGCTTGACAGAAACCTACGAGCAGTACTTC
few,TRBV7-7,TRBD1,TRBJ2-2,CASSQGDPGELFF,TGTGCCAGCAGCCAGGGGGACCCCGGGGAGCTGTTTTTT
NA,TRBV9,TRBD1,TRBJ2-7,CASSAGGGGEQYF,TGTGCCAGCAGCGCAGGGGGCGGCGGCGAGCAGTACTTC
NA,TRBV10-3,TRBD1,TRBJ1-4,CATSRGLTTNEKLFF,TGTGCCACCTCCAGGGGGCTAACGACTAATGAAAAACTGTTTTTT
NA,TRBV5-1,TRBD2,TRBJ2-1,CASSDSGGSSYNEQFF,TGCGCCAGCAGTGATAGCGGGGGGTCCTCCTACAATGAGCAGTTCTTC
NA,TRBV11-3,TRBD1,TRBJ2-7,CASSHRLGQGKNEQYF,TGTGCCAGCAGCCACCGTCTGGGACAGGGAAAAAACGAGCAGTACTTC
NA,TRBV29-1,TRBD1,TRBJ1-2,CSALISGTGGFGYTF,TGCAGCGCCCTTATTTCGGGGACAGGGGGATTCGGCTACACCTTC
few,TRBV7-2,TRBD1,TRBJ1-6,CASSGPGTGSNSPLHF,TGTGCCAGCAGCGGACCCGGGACAGGCTCAAATTCACCCCTCCACTTT
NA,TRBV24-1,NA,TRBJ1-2,CATSERGSYGYTF,TGTGCCACCAGTGAGCGGGGGTCCTATGGCTACACCTTC
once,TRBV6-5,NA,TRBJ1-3,CASSPDGGPNTIYF,TGTGCCAGCAGTCCTGACGGAGGACCGAACACCATATATTTT
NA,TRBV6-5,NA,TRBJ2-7,CATGLRGPLEQYF,TGTGCCACTGGCCTCAGGGGTCCTCTCGAGCAGTACTTC
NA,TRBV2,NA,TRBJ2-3,CASRDGHTDTQYF,TGTGCCAGCAGAGATGGACACACAGATACGCAGTATTTT
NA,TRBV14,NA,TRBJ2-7,CASSQSPGYEQYF,TGTGCCAGCAGCCAATCCCCAGGCTACGAGCAGTACTTC
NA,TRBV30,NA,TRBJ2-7,CAWSEEVGGSYEQYF,TGTGCCTGGAGCGAAGAGGTGGGGGGATCCTACGAGCAGTACTTC
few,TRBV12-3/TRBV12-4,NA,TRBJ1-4,CASSRGGAEKLFF,TGTGCCAGCAGCCGCGGCGGGGCTGAAAAACTGTTTTTT
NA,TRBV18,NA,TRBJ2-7,CASSPSRDTSYEQYF,TGTGCCAGCTCACCCAGCCGGGACACATCCTACGAGCAGTACTTC
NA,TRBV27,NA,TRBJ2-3,CASADKPSLLSTDTQYF,TGTGCCAGCGCTGACAAACCCTCCCTTTTAAGCACAGATACGCAGTATTTT
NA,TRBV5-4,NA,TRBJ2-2,CASSLAGGLNTGELFF,TGTGCCAGCAGCTTGGCGGGGGGCCTGAACACCGGGGAGCTGTTTTTT
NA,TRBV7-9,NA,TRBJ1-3,CASPTGRISGNTIYF,TGTGCCAGCCCGACAGGAAGAATCTCTGGAAACACCATATATTTT
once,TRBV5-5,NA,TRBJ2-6,CASADSRSGANVLTF,TGTGCCTCGGCAGACAGCCGCTCTGGGGCCAACGTCCTGACTTTC
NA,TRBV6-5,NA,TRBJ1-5,CASTQGLGQPQHF,TGTGCCAGCACCCAGGGGTTAGGTCAGCCCCAGCATTTT
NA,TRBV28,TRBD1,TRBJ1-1,CASSEPTGPATEAFF,TGTGCCAGCAGTGAACCGACAGGGCCGGCCACTGAAGCTTTCTTT
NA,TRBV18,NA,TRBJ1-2,CASSPLKGGYGYGYTF,TGTGCCAGCTCACCACTGAAAGGAGGCTATGGCTATGGCTACACCTTC
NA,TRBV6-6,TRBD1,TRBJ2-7,CASSSQDRGTYEQYF,TGTGCCAGCAGTTCACAGGACAGGGGAACCTACGAGCAGTACTTC
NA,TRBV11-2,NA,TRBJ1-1,CASSPVKGRDTEAFF,TGTGCCAGCAGCCCAGTCAAGGGGCGCGACACTGAAGCTTTCTTT
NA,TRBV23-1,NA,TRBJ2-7,CASRPIPRQYF,TGCGCCAGCAGACCTATCCCGAGGCAGTACTTC
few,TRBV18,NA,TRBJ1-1,CASSSDRNTEAFF,TGTGCCAGCTCTTCGGACAGGAACACTGAAGCTTTCTTT
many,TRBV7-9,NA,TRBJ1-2,CASSRDNYYGYTF,TGTGCCAGCAGCCGGGACAACTACTATGGCTACACCTTC
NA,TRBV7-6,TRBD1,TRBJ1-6,CASSGQGNSPLHF,TGTGCCAGCAGTGGACAGGGGAATTCACCCCTCCACTTT
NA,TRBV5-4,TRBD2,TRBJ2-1,CASSPYASGGNEQFF,TGTGCCAGCAGCCCCTACGCTAGCGGGGGCAATGAGCAGTTCTTC
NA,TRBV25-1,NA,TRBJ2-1,CASSGGNEQFF,TGTGCCAGCAGCGGGGGCAATGAGCAGTTCTTC
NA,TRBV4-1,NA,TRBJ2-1,CASSQPPVGGQFF,TGCGCCAGCAGCCAACCCCCAGTGGGGGGGCAGTTCTTC
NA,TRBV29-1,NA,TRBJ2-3,CSVGRGTDTQYF,TGCAGCGTGGGGCGGGGTACAGATACGCAGTATTTT
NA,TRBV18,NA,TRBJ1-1,CASSPLRGVNTEAFF,TGTGCCAGCTCACCGTTACGGGGGGTGAACACTGAAGCTTTCTTT
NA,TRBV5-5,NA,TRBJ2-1,CASSLWAGALNEQFF,TGTGCCAGCAGCTTGTGGGCGGGGGCACTCAATGAGCAGTTCTTC
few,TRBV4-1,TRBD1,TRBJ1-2,CASSHLLRDRGRRGYTF,TGCGCCAGCAGCCATCTACTCCGGGACAGGGGGCGACGAGGCTACACCTTC
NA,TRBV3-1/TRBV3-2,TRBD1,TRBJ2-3,CASSLQTGGAGDTQYF,TGTGCCAGCAGCCTCCAGACAGGGGGCGCCGGGGATACGCAGTATTTT
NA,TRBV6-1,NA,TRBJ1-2,CASSQPRDLYGYTF,TGTGCCAGCAGCCAACCGAGGGATTTGTATGGCTACACCTTC
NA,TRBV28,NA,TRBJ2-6,CASTGGSSGANVLTF,TGTGCCAGCACCGGGGGAAGCTCTGGGGCCAACGTCCTGACTTTC
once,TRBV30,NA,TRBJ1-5,CAWSSQGQQPQHF,TGTGCCTGGTCTAGCCAGGGACAACAGCCCCAGCATTTT
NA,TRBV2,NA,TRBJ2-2,CASHPGDLNTGELFF,TGTGCCAGCCACCCAGGGGACCTCAACACCGGGGAGCTGTTTTTT
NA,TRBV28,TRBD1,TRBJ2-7,CASRGYRQGRSYEQYF,TGTGCCAGCAGGGGATATCGACAGGGTCGATCCTACGAGCAGTACTTC
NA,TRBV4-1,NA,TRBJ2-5,CASSQGLAQETQYF,TGCGCCAGCAGCCAAGGCCTGGCCCAAGAGACCCAGTACTTC
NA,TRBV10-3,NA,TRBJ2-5,CAISVGGGGETQYF,TGTGCCATCAGTGTTGGCGGGGGCGGAGAGACCCAGTACTTC
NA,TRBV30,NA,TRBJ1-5,CAWSVRGRQPQHF,TGTGCCTGGAGTGTACGAGGGAGACAGCCCCAGCATTTT
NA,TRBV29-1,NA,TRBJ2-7,CSVEGAGRRYEQYF,TGCAGCGTTGAAGGGGCAGGCAGAAGGTACGAGCAGTACTTC
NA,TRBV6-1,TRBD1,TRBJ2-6,CASSEVIGQAYSSGANVLTF,TGTGCCAGCAGTGAAGTCATTGGACAGGCCTATAGCTCTGGGGCCAACGTCCTGACTTTC
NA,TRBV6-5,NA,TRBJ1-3,CASIKGGTGNTIYF,TGTGCCAGCATTAAGGGGGGGACTGGAAACACCATATATTTT
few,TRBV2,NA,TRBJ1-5,CASSGQPNQPQHF,TGTGCCAGCAGTGGACAGCCGAATCAGCCCCAGCATTTT